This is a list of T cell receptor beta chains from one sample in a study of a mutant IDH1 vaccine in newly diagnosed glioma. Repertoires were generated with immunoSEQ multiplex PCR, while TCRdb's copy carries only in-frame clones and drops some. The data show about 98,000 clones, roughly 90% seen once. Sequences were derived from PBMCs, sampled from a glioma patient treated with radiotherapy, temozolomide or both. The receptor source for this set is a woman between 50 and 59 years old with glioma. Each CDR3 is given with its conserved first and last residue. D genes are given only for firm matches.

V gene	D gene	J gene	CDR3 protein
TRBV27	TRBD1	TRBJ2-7	CASRGGTGPNYEQYF
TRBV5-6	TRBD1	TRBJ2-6	CASSWGQLSSGANVLTF
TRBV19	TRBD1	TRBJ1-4	CASSPGQTSNEKLFF
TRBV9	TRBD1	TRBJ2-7	CASSAGGTGITYEQYF
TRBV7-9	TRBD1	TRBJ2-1	CASSPRAGGSNEQFF
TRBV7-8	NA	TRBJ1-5	CASSLGYRHSNQPQHF
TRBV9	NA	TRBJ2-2	CASSDPGQNTGELFF
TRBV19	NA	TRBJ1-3	CASSIDTGNTIYF
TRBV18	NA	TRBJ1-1	CASSPRESTEAFF
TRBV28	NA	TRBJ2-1	CASSSAQLITAYNEQFF
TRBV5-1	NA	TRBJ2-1	CASSSRLSAPYNEQFF
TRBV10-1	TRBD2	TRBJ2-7	CASSAGTSGLHEQYF
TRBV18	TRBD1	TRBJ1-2	CASSSGQGANYGYTF
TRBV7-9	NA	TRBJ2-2	CASSSTRTVARELFF
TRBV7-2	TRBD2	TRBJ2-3	CANQLAVGRDTQYF
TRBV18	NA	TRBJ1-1	CASSPEGGPRTTEAFF
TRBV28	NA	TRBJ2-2	CASSSLGGEVTGELFF
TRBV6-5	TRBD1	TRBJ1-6	CASSYSPGTGSPLHF
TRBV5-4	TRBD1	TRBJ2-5	CASSGGQGYQETQYF
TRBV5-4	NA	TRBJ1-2	CASRGEGNYGYTF
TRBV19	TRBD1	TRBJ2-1	CASSIAQGAEENEQFF
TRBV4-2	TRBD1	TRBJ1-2	CASKLGGQGPNYGYTF
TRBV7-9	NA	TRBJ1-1	CASSPGRVNTEAFF
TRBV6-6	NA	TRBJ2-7	CASTSVYEQYF
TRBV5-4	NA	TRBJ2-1	CASSLQGFNNEQFF
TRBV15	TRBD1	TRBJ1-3	CATRRSGQGSGNTIYF
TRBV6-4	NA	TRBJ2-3	CASSEGPRKTDTQYF
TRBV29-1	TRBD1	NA	CSVEGQGYEQYF
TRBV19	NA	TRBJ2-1	CASSGQSKSYNEQFF
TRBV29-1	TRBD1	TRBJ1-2	CSARGQSNYGYTF
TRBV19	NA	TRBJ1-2	CASSIDRIAGHGYTF
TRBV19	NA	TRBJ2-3	CASSIDIGGTDTQYF
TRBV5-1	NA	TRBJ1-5	CASSLGGGRGGNQPQHF
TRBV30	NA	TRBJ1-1	CAWSVGTEAFF
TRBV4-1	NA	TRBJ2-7	CASSHPGPISYEQYF
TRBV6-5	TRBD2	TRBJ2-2	CASSFLAGVPGELFF
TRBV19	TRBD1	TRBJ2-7	CASSPETGQGYEQYF
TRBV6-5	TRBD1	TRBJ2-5	CASSPDRVGETQYF
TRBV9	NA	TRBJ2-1	CASSVSPAIYNEQFF
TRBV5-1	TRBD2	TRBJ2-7	CASSPGTRREQYF
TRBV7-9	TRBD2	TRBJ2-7	CASSLLAGGPGEQYF
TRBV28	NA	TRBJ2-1	CASSGFIKRADNEQFF
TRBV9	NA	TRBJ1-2	CASSVTSEGYGYTF
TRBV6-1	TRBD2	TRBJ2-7	CASSEGLAVGNEQYF